The source of this TCR beta chain is a study of technical replicates of blood from a few donors. The CDR3 runs to 12 residues. V lost 4 bases, J lost 2 bases, and 5 bases lay in between. Germline-derived CDR1 and CDR2 are SGHNT and YYREEE (reference sequence). Sequencing used immunoSEQ multiplex PCR; TCRdb keeps in-frame clones, though not all of them. Of some 80,000 clones in the sample, 95% to 98% were seen once. The TCR was taken from a human donor in good health. The V call is TRBV5-4, the J call TRBJ2-3; D not resolved. What was sequenced was T cells isolated from PBMCs. CDR3 region: CASSVVTDTQYF. In nucleotides, the CDR3 is TGTGCCAGCAGCGTAGTCACAGATACGCAGTATTTT.